This is a list of T cell receptor beta chains from one sample in a study of blood T cell repertoires in COVID-19. Produced via immunoSEQ multiplex PCR; TCRdb's table is partial and in-frame only. The data show approximately 170,000 clones, 82% seen once. Sample: peripheral blood. These receptors were obtained from a woman older than 75 with active or convalescent COVID-19. The CDR3 runs from the conserved cysteine through the conserved F or W. D genes are given only for firm matches. Clone size is shown for a subset of rows, as once, few, many or a class of expanded clone.

clone size,J gene,CDR3 length,D gene,V gene,CDR3 DNA,CDR3 protein
.,TRBJ2-1,15,TRBD1,TRBV3-1/TRBV3-2,TGTGCCAGCAGCCCGGGACAGGGACCACTTTATGAGCAGTTCTTC,CASSPGQGPLYEQFF
.,TRBJ1-2,14,TRBD1,TRBV3-1/TRBV3-2,TGTGCCAGCAGCCAAGGGACAGGGGGTTTTGGCTACACCTTC,CASSQGTGGFGYTF
.,TRBJ2-7,15,TRBD2,TRBV7-9,TGTGCCAGCAGCCGGACTAGCGGGAGGTTATACGAGCAGTACTTC,CASSRTSGRLYEQYF
.,TRBJ1-1,11,.,TRBV6-1,TGTGCCAGCAGAGAAGGGCAGTCAGCTTTCTTT,CASREGQSAFF
.,TRBJ2-1,15,TRBD2,TRBV5-1,TGCGCCAGCAGCTTCTTAGCGGGAGGGCAGGATGAGCAGTTCTTC,CASSFLAGGQDEQFF
.,TRBJ1-1,15,TRBD1,TRBV10-3,TGTGCCATCAGGGGGCTGGGACAGTTGAACACTGAAGCTTTCTTT,CAIRGLGQLNTEAFF
.,TRBJ1-3,16,.,TRBV19,TGTGCCAGCCTCCGGGACACTCGATTCTCTGGAAACACCATATATTTT,CASLRDTRFSGNTIYF
few,TRBJ2-7,15,TRBD2,TRBV5-1,TGCGCCAGCAGCTCCCTTGGGGGAGGGAGTCACGAGCAGTACTTC,CASSSLGGGSHEQYF
.,TRBJ2-7,15,TRBD1,TRBV28,TGTGCCAGCTCCACACCGGGACAGGGGGGCTACGAGCAGTACTTC,CASSTPGQGGYEQYF
.,TRBJ1-1,15,.,TRBV5-1,TGCGCCAGCAGCTTGTTAGGGGCGCCGAACACTGAAGCTTTCTTT,CASSLLGAPNTEAFF
.,TRBJ2-2,14,TRBD2,TRBV5-1,TGCGCCAGCAGCACTAGCGGGGGGGCCGGGGAGCTGTTTTTT,CASSTSGGAGELFF
once,TRBJ1-5,17,.,TRBV7-9,TGTGCCAGCAGCTTAGTAGGGCAGGGGCAGGGGAATCAGCCCCAGCATTTT,CASSLVGQGQGNQPQHF
.,TRBJ1-1,15,.,TRBV9,TGTGCCAGCAGCTCCCGTGGGGGGGTGAACACTGAAGCTTTCTTT,CASSSRGGVNTEAFF
.,TRBJ2-7,12,.,TRBV5-1,TGCGCCAGCAGCTTGGATAATCACGAGCAGTACTTC,CASSLDNHEQYF
.,TRBJ2-3,14,TRBD2,TRBV6-5,TGTGCCAGCCAAGCGGGGTTTGATACAGATACGCAGTATTTT,CASQAGFDTDTQYF
.,TRBJ1-2,15,TRBD1,TRBV5-5,TGTGCCAGCAGCCCGGACAGGGGGCTCGGCTATGGCTACACCTTC,CASSPDRGLGYGYTF
.,TRBJ1-1,14,.,TRBV15,TGTGCCACCAGCAGATGGGAGACGGTCACTGAAGCTTTCTTT,CATSRWETVTEAFF
.,TRBJ2-2,15,.,TRBV6-5,TGTGCCAGCACCCGTTCCCCCCGAGCCACCGGGGAGCTGTTTTTT,CASTRSPRATGELFF
.,TRBJ1-5,15,.,TRBV5-1,TGCGCCAGCAGCGCGGGGGGGGATGGCAATCAGCCCCAGCATTTT,CASSAGGDGNQPQHF
.,TRBJ2-2,12,.,TRBV2,TGTGCCAGCAGTGAATTCGGCGGGGAGCTGTTTTTT,CASSEFGGELFF
.,TRBJ2-7,16,TRBD2,TRBV10-3,TGTGCCATCAGTGAGTCGGCTAGCGGGAACGCCTACGAGCAGTACTTC,CAISESASGNAYEQYF
.,TRBJ1-2,13,.,TRBV18,TGTGCCAGCTCACCCACAGGGAACTATGGCTACACCTTC,CASSPTGNYGYTF
.,TRBJ1-1,15,.,TRBV6-5,TGTGCCAGCTGGCGGGGGGGGGCCCCTGTCGCTGAAGCTTTCTTT,CASWRGGAPVAEAFF
.,TRBJ1-1,13,TRBD1,TRBV6-5,TGTGCCGTCACAGGGGAGTTGGGCACTGAAGCTTTCTTT,CAVTGELGTEAFF
once,TRBJ2-2,14,.,TRBV19,TGTGCCAGTAGTTCTAGCGTGAACACCGGGGAGCTGTTTTTT,CASSSSVNTGELFF
few,TRBJ1-4,14,.,TRBV5-1,TGCGCCAGCAGCCTGAGGTCAACTAATGAAAAACTGTTTTTT,CASSLRSTNEKLFF
.,TRBJ1-2,15,TRBD1,TRBV28,TGTGCCAGCAGGCTGGGGAGACAGGGGGTCGGTGGCTACACCTTC,CASRLGRQGVGGYTF
once,TRBJ2-2,16,TRBD2,TRBV9,TGTGCCAGCAGCGTAGCTCCAAGCGGGGGCACCGGGGAGCTGTTTTTT,CASSVAPSGGTGELFF
.,TRBJ1-1,15,TRBD1,TRBV2,TGTGCCAGCAGCTACCGACAGGGGGCAAAAACTGAAGCTTTCTTT,CASSYRQGAKTEAFF
.,TRBJ2-7,15,TRBD2,TRBV25-1,TGTGCCAGCAGTGTAGCGGGGTCGCGGGGAGGCGAGCAGTACTTC,CASSVAGSRGGEQYF
.,TRBJ2-1,15,TRBD2,TRBV6-4,TGTGCCAGCAGTGAACAGGCTAGCGGGAGTAGAGGGCAGTTCTTC,CASSEQASGSRGQFF
.,TRBJ2-5,13,.,TRBV6-4,TGTGCCAGCACCTCAGGGTTCCAAGAGACCCAGTACTTC,CASTSGFQETQYF
.,TRBJ2-7,17,TRBD1,TRBV28,TGTGCCAGCAGTCGACCCAATTCCGGGACAGGGAACTACGAGCAGTACTTC,CASSRPNSGTGNYEQYF
.,TRBJ1-2,15,.,TRBV5-4,TGTGCCAGCAGCTTTGCCCCACAAGCTAACTATGGCTACACCTTC,CASSFAPQANYGYTF
.,TRBJ2-7,14,TRBD1,TRBV7-9,TGTGCCAGCAGCTTAACCTTACAGGGGGACGAGCAGTACTTC,CASSLTLQGDEQYF
.,TRBJ1-5,22,.,TRBV23-1,TGCGCCAGCAGTCAATCGAACCCCCCGGGAAAGTTCCCCGGGCATAGCAATCAGCCCCAGCATTTT,CASSQSNPPGKFPGHSNQPQHF
.,TRBJ1-2,14,.,TRBV5-1,TGCGCCAGCAGCTTCACCACAGGGAATTACGGCTACACCTTC,CASSFTTGNYGYTF
once,TRBJ2-3,12,.,TRBV6-2/TRBV6-3,TGTGCCAGCAGTCTGGACTTGTATACGCAGTATTTT,CASSLDLYTQYF
.,TRBJ2-7,15,TRBD2,TRBV5-1,TGCGCCAGCAGCACCGGGACTAGCGGGAGTTACGAGCAGTACTTC,CASSTGTSGSYEQYF
.,TRBJ1-1,13,TRBD1,TRBV5-6,TGTGCCAGCAGTCCGACAGGGAGGACTGAAGCTTTCTTT,CASSPTGRTEAFF
.,TRBJ2-1,16,TRBD2,TRBV5-4,TGTGCCAGCAGTTTAGGACTAGCGGGAGGTTTTGCAGAGCAGTTCTTC,CASSLGLAGGFAEQFF
.,TRBJ2-2,15,.,TRBV19,TGTGCCAGTAGTATAGGCGTAACCAACACCGGGGAGCTGTTTTTT,CASSIGVTNTGELFF
many,TRBJ2-2,14,TRBD1,TRBV9,TGTGCCAGCAGCGGACAGGGGAGGACCGGGGAGCTGTTTTTT,CASSGQGRTGELFF
.,TRBJ2-1,13,.,TRBV6-4,TGTGCCAGCAGTGACACATTATACAATGAGCAGTTCTTC,CASSDTLYNEQFF
.,TRBJ2-1,14,.,TRBV29-1,TGCAGCGTTGAGGCAGGGAAAAACTACAATGAGCAGTTCTTC,CSVEAGKNYNEQFF
once,TRBJ1-2,13,.,TRBV6-5,TGTGCCAGCAGTTACCTCGACAAATATGGCTACACCTTC,CASSYLDKYGYTF
few,TRBJ1-4,14,.,TRBV5-1,TGCGCCAGCAGCTTGGATACAGGTTTAGAAAAACTGTTTTTT,CASSLDTGLEKLFF
.,TRBJ2-3,14,.,TRBV9,TGTGCCAGCAGCGTGGGACTGCGCACAGATACGCAGTATTTT,CASSVGLRTDTQYF
.,TRBJ1-1,14,.,TRBV10-3,TGTGCCATCAGTGAGTCAGCGGGGTACACTGAAGCTTTCTTT,CAISESAGYTEAFF
.,TRBJ2-3,15,TRBD2,TRBV7-3,TGTGCCAGCAGCTTAACAGCTATTAGCGGGACTACGCAGTATTTT,CASSLTAISGTTQYF
once,TRBJ2-1,10,.,TRBV20-1,TGCAGTGGTCAGGGCAATGAGCAGTTCTTC,CSGQGNEQFF
.,TRBJ2-3,18,TRBD2,TRBV5-1,TGCGCCAGCAGCTTGGAGGGACTAGCGGGAGTGTCCACAGATACGCAGTATTTT,CASSLEGLAGVSTDTQYF
.,TRBJ2-6,17,.,TRBV9,TGTGCCAGCAGCGTAGCTCCAGAGGGCTCTGGGGCCAACGTCCTGACTTTC,CASSVAPEGSGANVLTF
few,TRBJ2-1,16,TRBD2,TRBV3-1/TRBV3-2,TGTGCCAGCAGCCAAGGGGGACTAGCGGGAGGAGATGAGCAGTTCTTC,CASSQGGLAGGDEQFF
.,TRBJ1-2,13,TRBD1,TRBV7-2,TGTGCCAGCACACAGACAGGGGGCTATGGCTACACCTTC,CASTQTGGYGYTF